There are a few counts of the clone carrying this T cell receptor (beta chain). The data were obtained in a study of liver allograft versus peripheral blood T cells. Study-level information: The authors compared T cell receptor repertoires in transplanted livers with recipients' peripheral blood repertoires.

A single record per CDR3 protein comes from TCRdb applying MiXCR to the reads. This sample has around 15,000 distinct CDR3 sequences, with around 21% found just once. This receptor was taken from a human patient who had a liver transplant. The T cells may partly be graft donor cells.

For the CDR3, the DNA is TGTGCCAGTAGGCGGACAGGGGGCCTTAACTATGGCTACACCTTC. It specifies CASRRTGGLNYGYTF. The chain carries TRBV19 and TRBJ1-2, with 11 bases lining up with TRBD1. Per the germline V gene, CDR1 is LNHDA and CDR2 is SQIVND (reference sequence). This CDR3 has 15 amino acids. Unmatched junction bases numbered 4, after V lost 6 bases and J lost 1 base.